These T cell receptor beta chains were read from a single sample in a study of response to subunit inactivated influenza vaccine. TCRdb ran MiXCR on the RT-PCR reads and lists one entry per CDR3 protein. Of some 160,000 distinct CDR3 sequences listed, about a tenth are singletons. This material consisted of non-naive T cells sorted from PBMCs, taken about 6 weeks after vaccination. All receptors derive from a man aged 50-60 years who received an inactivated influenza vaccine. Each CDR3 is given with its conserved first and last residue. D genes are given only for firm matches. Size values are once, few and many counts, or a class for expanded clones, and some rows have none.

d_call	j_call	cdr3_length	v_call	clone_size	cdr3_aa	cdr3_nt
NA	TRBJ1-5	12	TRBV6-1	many	CASSRDNQPQHF	TGTGCCAGCTCAAGGGACAATCAGCCCCAGCATTTT
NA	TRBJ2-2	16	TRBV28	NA	CASRTAGRSNTGELFF	TGTGCCAGCAGAACGGCGGGACGGTCGAACACCGGGGAGCTGTTTTTT
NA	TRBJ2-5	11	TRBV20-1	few	CSASPGETQYF	TGCAGTGCCAGCCCAGGGGAGACCCAGTACTTC
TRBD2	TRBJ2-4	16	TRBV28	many	CASSLGPGLAENIQYF	TGTGCCAGCAGTTTAGGCCCCGGACTAGCGGAAAACATTCAGTACTTC
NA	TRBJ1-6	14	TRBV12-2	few	CASRFTGATSPLHF	TGTGCAAGTCGCTTTACAGGGGCAACCTCACCCCTCCACTTT
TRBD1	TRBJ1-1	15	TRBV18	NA	CASSPPGQGGTEAFF	TGTGCCAGCTCACCCCCGGGACAGGGCGGTACTGAAGCTTTCTTT
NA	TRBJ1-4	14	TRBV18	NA	CASSPDGLNEKLFF	TGTGCCAGCTCACCGGACGGGCTTAATGAAAAACTGTTTTTT
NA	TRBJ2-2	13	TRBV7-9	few	CASSRRVIGELFF	TGTGCCAGCAGCCGCAGGGTTATCGGGGAGCTGTTTTTT
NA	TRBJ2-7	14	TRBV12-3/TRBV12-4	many	CASSRSDRSYEQYF	TGTGCCAGCAGTCGTTCGGACAGATCCTACGAGCAGTACTTC
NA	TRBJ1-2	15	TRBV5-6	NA	CASSLGSGRLYGYTF	TGTGCCAGCAGCTTAGGTTCCGGGCGCCTCTATGGCTACACCTTC
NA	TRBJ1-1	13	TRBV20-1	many	CSATGVMNTEAFF	TGCAGTGCTACAGGAGTCATGAACACTGAAGCTTTCTTT
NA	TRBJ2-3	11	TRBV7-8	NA	CASSPSLSQYF	TGTGCCAGCAGCCCCTCCCTTTCGCAGTATTTT
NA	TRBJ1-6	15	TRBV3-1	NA	CASSQDGVRNSPLHF	TGTGCCAGCAGCCAAGATGGAGTAAGGAATTCACCCCTCCACTTT
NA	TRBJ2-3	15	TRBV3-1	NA	CASSHADRHTDTQYF	TGTGCCAGCAGCCATGCAGACAGACACACAGATACGCAGTATTTT
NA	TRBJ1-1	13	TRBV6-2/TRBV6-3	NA	CASSWASNTEAFF	TGTGCCAGCAGTTGGGCTTCGAACACTGAAGCTTTCTTT
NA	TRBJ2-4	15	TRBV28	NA	CASSLEGAAKNIQYF	TGTGCCAGCAGTTTGGAGGGGGCGGCCAAAAACATTCAGTACTTC
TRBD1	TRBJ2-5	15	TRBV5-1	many	CASRSGTALVETQYF	TGCGCCAGCAGGTCCGGGACAGCCTTGGTGGAGACCCAGTACTTC
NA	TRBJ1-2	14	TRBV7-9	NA	CASSPGRFGYGYTF	TGTGCCAGCAGCCCGGGGAGGTTCGGCTATGGCTACACCTTC
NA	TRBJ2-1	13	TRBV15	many	CATSRKRDVEQFF	TGTGCCACCAGCAGAAAGAGGGACGTGGAGCAGTTCTTC
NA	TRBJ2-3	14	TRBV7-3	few	CASSLEGAADTQYF	TGTGCCAGCAGCTTAGAGGGAGCAGCAGATACGCAGTATTTT
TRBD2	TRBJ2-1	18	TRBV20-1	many	CSASYDPSGRVKDNEQFF	TGCAGTGCTAGTTATGATCCTAGCGGGAGGGTTAAGGACAATGAGCAGTTCTTC
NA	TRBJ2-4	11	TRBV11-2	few	CASSFGDIQYF	TGTGCCAGCAGCTTCGGGGACATTCAGTACTTC